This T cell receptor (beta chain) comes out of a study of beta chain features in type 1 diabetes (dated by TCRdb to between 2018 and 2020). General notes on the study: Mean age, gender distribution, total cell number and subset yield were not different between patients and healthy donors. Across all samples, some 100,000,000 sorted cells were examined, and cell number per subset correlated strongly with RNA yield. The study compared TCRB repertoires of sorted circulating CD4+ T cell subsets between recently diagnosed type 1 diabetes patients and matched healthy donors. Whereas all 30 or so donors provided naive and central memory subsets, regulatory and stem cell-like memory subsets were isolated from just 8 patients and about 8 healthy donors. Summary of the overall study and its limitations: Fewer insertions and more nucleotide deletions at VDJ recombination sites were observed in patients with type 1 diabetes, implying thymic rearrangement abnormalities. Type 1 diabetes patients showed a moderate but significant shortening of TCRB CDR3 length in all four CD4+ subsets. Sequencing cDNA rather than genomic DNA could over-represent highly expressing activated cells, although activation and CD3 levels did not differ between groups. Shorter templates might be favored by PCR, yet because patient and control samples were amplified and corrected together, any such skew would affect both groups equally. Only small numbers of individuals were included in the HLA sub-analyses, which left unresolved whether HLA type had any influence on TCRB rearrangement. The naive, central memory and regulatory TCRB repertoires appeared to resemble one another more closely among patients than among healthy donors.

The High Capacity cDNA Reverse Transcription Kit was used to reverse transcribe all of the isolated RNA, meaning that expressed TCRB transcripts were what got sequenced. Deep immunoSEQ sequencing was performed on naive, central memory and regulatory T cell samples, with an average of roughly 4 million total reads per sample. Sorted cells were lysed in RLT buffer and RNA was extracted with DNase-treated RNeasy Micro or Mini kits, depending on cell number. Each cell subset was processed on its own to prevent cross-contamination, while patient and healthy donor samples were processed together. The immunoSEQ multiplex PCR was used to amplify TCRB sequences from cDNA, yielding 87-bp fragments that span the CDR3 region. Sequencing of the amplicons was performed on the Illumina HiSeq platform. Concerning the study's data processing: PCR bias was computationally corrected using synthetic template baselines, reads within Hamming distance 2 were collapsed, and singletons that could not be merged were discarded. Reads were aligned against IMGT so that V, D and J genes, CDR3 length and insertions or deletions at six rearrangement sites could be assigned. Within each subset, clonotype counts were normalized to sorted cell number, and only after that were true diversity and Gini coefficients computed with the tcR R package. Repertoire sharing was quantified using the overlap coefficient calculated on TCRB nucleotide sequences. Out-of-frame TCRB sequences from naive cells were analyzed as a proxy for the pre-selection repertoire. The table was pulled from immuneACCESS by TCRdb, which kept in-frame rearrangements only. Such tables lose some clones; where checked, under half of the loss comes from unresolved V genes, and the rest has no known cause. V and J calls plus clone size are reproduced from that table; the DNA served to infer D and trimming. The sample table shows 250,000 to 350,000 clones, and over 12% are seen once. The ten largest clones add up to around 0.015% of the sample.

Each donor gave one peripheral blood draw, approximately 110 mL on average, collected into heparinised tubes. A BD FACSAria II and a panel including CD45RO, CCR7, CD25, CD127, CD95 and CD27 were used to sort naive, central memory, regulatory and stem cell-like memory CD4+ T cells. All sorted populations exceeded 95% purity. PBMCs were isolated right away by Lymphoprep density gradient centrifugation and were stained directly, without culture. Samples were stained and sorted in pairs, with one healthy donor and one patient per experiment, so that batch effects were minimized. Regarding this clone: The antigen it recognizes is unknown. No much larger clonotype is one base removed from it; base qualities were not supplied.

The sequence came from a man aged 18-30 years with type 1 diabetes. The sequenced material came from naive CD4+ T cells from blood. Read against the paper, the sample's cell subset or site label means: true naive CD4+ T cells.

At the DNA level, the sequence is TGTGCCAGCAGCTCGGTGGACAGGGTAGCCAAAAACATTCAGTACTTC. Its protein is CASSSVDRVAKNIQYF. Recombination joined TRBV7-2 with TRBJ2-4, and 8 bases in between align with TRBD1. CDR1 and CDR2 (SGHTA, FQGNSA) derive from the germline V gene. Measured from the cysteine to the phenylalanine, the CDR3 is 16 residues long. Only the CDR3 part of the read is kept: 48 bases, read in frame from the first base. Trimming accounts for 4 bases at V and 0 bases at J, while the number of junction bases matched to no gene is 5.